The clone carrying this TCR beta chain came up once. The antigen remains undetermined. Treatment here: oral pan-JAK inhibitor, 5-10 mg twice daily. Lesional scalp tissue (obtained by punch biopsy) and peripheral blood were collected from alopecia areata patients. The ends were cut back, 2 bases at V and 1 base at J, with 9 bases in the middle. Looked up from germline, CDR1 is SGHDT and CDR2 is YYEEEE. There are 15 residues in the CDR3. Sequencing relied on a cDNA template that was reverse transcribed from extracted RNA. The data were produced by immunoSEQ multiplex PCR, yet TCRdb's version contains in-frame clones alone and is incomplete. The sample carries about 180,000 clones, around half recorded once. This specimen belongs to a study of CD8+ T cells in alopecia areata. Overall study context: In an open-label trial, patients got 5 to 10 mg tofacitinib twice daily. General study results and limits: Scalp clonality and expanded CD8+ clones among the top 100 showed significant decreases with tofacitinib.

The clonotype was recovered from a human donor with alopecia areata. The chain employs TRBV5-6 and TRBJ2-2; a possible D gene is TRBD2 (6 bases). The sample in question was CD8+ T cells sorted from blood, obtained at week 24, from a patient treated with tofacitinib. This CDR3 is CASSLGGRNTGELFF. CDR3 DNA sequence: TGTGCCAGCAGCTTAGGAGGGAGGAACACCGGGGAGCTGTTTTTT.